This record covers a single T cell receptor (beta chain). Antigen: not known. TCRdb's copy holds only in-frame clones and misses some; the assay was immunoSEQ multiplex PCR. This sample has tens of thousands of clones, with approximately 90% found just once. Looked up from germline, CDR1 is SGHNT and CDR2 is YYREEE (reference sequence). This CDR3 region has 15 residues. Trimming stripped 1 base from V and 5 bases from J, with 16 bases between. The data derive from a study of OX40 agonist ivuxolimab in advanced cancers. Study overall: Dosing consisted of intravenous ivuxolimab at 0.01 to 10 mg/kg every 2 weeks. There were three patients with partial responses, one having hepatocellular carcinoma and two cutaneous melanoma. It was permissible to have had prior anti-PD-1, anti-PD-L1 or anti-CTLA-4 therapy, and around 40% had some. The study, taken as a whole, reports: Low normalized T-cell clonal expansion was additionally recorded for some nonresponders.

Sequencing used CD4+ or CD8+ T cells sorted from blood, obtained in a trial of the OX40 agonist ivuxolimab. The source is an adult with an advanced solid tumor such as melanoma, head and neck, liver or kidney cancer. The rearrangement uses TRBV5-4 and TRBJ2-7; no reliable D call. The DNA of the CDR3 is TGTGCCAGCAGCTTGACCGCACACATAGGCCACGAGCAGTACTTC. Residues: CASSLTAHIGHEQYF.